The T cell receptor (beta chain) described here comes from a study of cytomegalovirus exposure and HLA in healthy donors. Across the study: The early release's HLA-typed donors yielded 65 million to 85 million unique TCRs. General study results and limits: Trimming of TCR beta V- and J-genes showed a link, identified in a later analysis, to a missense DCLRE1C variant.

PCR employed 60 Vbeta and 13 Jbeta primers. The repertoire was sequenced with immunoSEQ multiplex PCR; TCRdb's copy has only in-frame clones and lacks some. The sample contains 100,000 to 150,000 clones, over 60% of which appear only once. The CDR3 has 15 residues. In germline, CDR1 is SGDLS, CDR2 YYNGEE. With 7 bases clipped from V and 6 bases from J, the junction kept 11 bases outside the gene matches. With regard to this clone: Its antigen remains unknown.

The V and J genes are TRBV9 and TRBJ2-2, with 8 bases lining up with TRBD1. Sequences were obtained from PBMCs. The TCR sequence derives from a woman aged 60-75 years in good health and CMV-seropositive. CDR3 residues: CASDDPAGGSGELFF. CDR3 coding DNA: TGTGCCAGCGACGATCCGGCAGGGGGCTCCGGGGAGCTGTTTTTT.